This record concerns one TCR beta chain sequence. Its target is unknown. The sample belongs to a study of shared clonotypes between healthy human individuals. Study at large: The people who gave samples were a couple of women and a few men aged 18 to 49.

The trim removed 5 bases at V and 10 bases at J, leaving 7 bases unmatched. In germline, CDR1 is SSHAT, CDR2 FNYEAQ (reference sequence). CDR3 length equals 13 residues. The repertoire was sequenced with immunoSEQ multiplex PCR; TCRdb's copy has only in-frame clones and lacks some. The repertoire holds 1.4 million to 1.5 million clones, with roughly 96% as singletons. Study findings and constraints: Clonotypes not shared had lower generation probabilities than those common to all four donors. Sampling used blood alone; tissue repertoires probably differ.

The receptor's source is a man aged 25 to 40 in good health. This chain links TRBV7-7 with TRBJ2-1; 8 nucleotides line up with TRBD1. Sequenced material: naive CD4+ T cells sorted from blood. Subset noted: CD45RA+ positively selected. The CDR3: CASSLDRGWEQFF. For the CDR3, the DNA is TGTGCCAGCAGCCTAGACAGGGGTTGGGAGCAGTTCTTC.